The TCR beta chain described here comes from a study of T cell repertoires in cytomegalovirus infection. Points from the study as a whole: In two of eight donors, the top clonotype was HLA-C-restricted CMV-specific.

Regarding this clonotype: Its antigen is undetermined.

CDR3 length equals 15 residues. Germline loops: CDR1 LNHDA, CDR2 SQIVND (reference sequence). V gave up 11 bases and J gave up 8 bases; unmatched junction bases: 13. TCRdb independently ran MiXCR on the reads; one entry per CDR3 protein. The sample yields about 83,000 distinct CDR3 sequences, 25% to 30% seen once. The receptor comes from a human donor in good health (CMV status not recorded). Some clones in this sample may be carry-over from other donors' samples. The sequences come from CD8+ T cells from cultured PBMCs, collected from culture after CMV antigen stimulation. The chain is built from TRBV19 and TRBJ2-1; TRBD2 agrees at 12 bases. The CDR3 DNA reads TGTGCCGCCTCAGGACTAGCGGGGCCAACGGATGAGCAGTTCTTC. This sequence encodes CAASGLAGPTDEQFF.